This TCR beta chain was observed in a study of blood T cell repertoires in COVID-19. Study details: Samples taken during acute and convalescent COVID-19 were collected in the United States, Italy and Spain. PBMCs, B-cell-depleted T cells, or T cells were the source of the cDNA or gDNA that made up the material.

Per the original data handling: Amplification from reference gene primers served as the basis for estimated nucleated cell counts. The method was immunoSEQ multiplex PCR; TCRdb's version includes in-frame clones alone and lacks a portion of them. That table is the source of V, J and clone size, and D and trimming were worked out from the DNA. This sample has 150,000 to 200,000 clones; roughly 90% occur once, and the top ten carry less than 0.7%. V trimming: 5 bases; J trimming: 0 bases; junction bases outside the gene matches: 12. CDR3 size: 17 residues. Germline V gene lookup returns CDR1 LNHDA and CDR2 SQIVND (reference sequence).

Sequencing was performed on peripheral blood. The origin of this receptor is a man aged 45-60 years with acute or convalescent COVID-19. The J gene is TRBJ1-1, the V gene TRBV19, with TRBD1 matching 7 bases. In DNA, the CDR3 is TGTGCCAGTAGTCCATTCGAAGTGGGACAGATGAACACTGAAGCTTTCTTT. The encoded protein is CASSPFEVGQMNTEAFF.